Below are 29 T cell receptor beta chains sequenced from a single sample in a study of control samples from healthy donors and cancer patients. Clones were read by immunoSEQ multiplex PCR, and TCRdb kept only the in-frame ones, dropping some. The table has under 150,000 clones, approximately 92% seen once; the top ten hold 1.1%. Sequences were obtained from PBMCs. Source of these receptors: a woman in her 50s with colorectal cancer.

This chain links TRBV3-1 (or the pseudogene TRBV3-2) with TRBJ2-5; TRBD2 aligns across 10 bases. J lost 3 bases, V lost 0 bases, and 7 bases had no gene match. Looked up from germline, CDR1 is LGHDT and CDR2 is YNNKEL (reference sequence). This CDR3 comprises 17 residues. CDR3 region: CASSQEGLAGVEETQYF. CDR3 DNA: TGTGCCAGCAGCCAAGAAGGGCTAGCGGGAGTTGAAGAGACCCAGTACTTC.

V is TRBV2 and J is TRBJ2-5; D may be TRBD1 (5 bases). The CDR3 contains 13 residues. The germline V gene encodes CDR1 SNHLY and CDR2 FYNNEI. The V and J ends lost 6 bases and 5 bases respectively, with 13 bases between them. The CDR3 nucleotides are TGTGCCAGCAGCAGGGTTAAAGGGGAGACCCAGTACTTC. Translation: CASSRVKGETQYF.

CDR3 residues: CASSEFTEAFF. DNA of the CDR3: TGTGCCAGCAGTGAATTCACTGAAGCTTTCTTT. V usage is TRBV2 and J usage is TRBJ1-1; D is undetermined. The CDR3 extends over 11 amino acids. The germline V gene encodes CDR1 SNHLY and CDR2 FYNNEI. Trimming removed 2 bases from V and 4 bases from J, with 2 bases in between.

The chain joins TRBV4-1 to TRBJ2-1, with TRBD2 matching over 12 bases. After removal of 3 bases from V and 0 bases from J, the junction contained 6 bases not matched to a gene. Germline assignment: CDR1 MGHRA and CDR2 YSYEKL. The CDR3 runs to 18 residues. CDR3 bases: TGCGCCAGCAGCCAGGGACTAGCGGGCGCCCCCTCCTACAATGAGCAGTTCTTC. Protein: CASSQGLAGAPSYNEQFF.

V gene TRBV2 combines with J gene TRBJ2-1; D gene unclear. Germline V gene lookup returns CDR1 SNHLY and CDR2 FYNNEI. The V and J ends lost 5 bases and 10 bases respectively, with 9 bases between them. This CDR3 has 11 amino acids. CDR3 nucleotide sequence: TGTGCCAGCAGTCCGTTCGGGGAGCAGTTCTTC. It encodes CASSPFGEQFF.

This chain joins TRBV2 and TRBJ1-2; possibly TRBD1 for D (6 bases). V was pared by 5 bases and J by 3 bases, with 10 bases between. This CDR3 has 13 amino acids. CDR1 and CDR2 (germline): SNHLY, FYNNEI. CDR3 DNA: TGTGCCAGCAGTCGGGACACGGACTATGGCTACACCTTC. As protein: CASSRDTDYGYTF.

The J gene is TRBJ2-6, the V gene TRBV2; 8 bases align to TRBD1. The CDR3 runs to 15 residues. Germline CDR1 reads SNHLY; CDR2 reads FYNNEI. Trimming removed 6 bases from V and 0 bases from J; junction bases left unmatched: 1. Written as DNA, the CDR3 is TGTGCCAGCAGCACAGGGGGCTCTGGGGCCAACGTCCTGACTTTC. Residues: CASSTGGSGANVLTF.

This CDR3 is CASRIGTSGQETQYF. In DNA, the CDR3 is TGTGCCAGCAGAATAGGGACTAGCGGGCAAGAGACCCAGTACTTC. The J gene is TRBJ2-5, the V gene TRBV6-6, with 12 nucleotides matching TRBD2. Germline V CDR1 and CDR2: MNHNY, SVGAGI (reference sequence). The length of the CDR3 is 15 residues. J gave up 2 bases and V 6 bases, and 4 bases lay outside the gene matches.

The rearrangement joins TRBV21-1 to TRBJ2-7; TRBD1, as called in the table, went unchecked against the DNA. TRBV21-1 is designated a pseudogene. This CDR3 has 15 amino acids. CDR3 amino acids: CASSKMYSYSYEQYF. Written as DNA, the CDR3 is TGTGCCAGCAGCAAAATGTACAGCTACTCCTACGAGCAGTACTTC.

This clone was recorded once. This rearrangement joins TRBV10-3 to TRBJ2-5; D remains ambiguous. Trimming stripped 3 bases from V and 3 bases from J, with 8 bases between. CDR1 ENHRY and CDR2 SYGVKD come from the germline V gene. This CDR3 has 13 amino acids. The CDR3 region has the DNA TGTGCCATCAGTGATTTTCCTAAAGAGACCCAGTACTTC. This encodes CAISDFPKETQYF.

The chain is built from TRBV21-1 and TRBJ2-7; the table's D call, TRBD1, was not checked against the DNA. TRBV21-1 is described as a pseudogene. CDR3 length: 24 residues. The CDR3 region has the DNA TGTGCCAGCAGCAAACCGAAGGACAGGGAGCCGGGTACCCCCGCGGGGTCAGACTCCTACGAGCAGTACTTC. This codes for CASSKPKDREPGTPAGSDSYEQYF.

V and J are TRBV28 and TRBJ2-7, with 14 bases that match TRBD2. CDR1 is MDHEN and CDR2 is SYDVKM in the germline V gene. The CDR3 contains 15 residues. J lost 7 bases, V lost 6 bases, and 8 bases had no gene match. CDR3 amino acids: CASSLGLAGGLEQYF. The CDR3, as DNA: TGTGCCAGCAGCCTTGGACTAGCGGGAGGTCTGGAGCAGTACTTC. The full variable domain, completed using reference TRBV28 and TRBJ2-7, is DVKVTQSSRYLVKRTGEKVFLECVQDMDHENMFWYRQDPGLGLRLIYFSYDVKMKEKGDIPEGYSVSREKKERFSLILESASTNQTSMYLCASSLGLAGGLEQYFGPGTRLTVT.

The J gene is TRBJ2-5, the V gene TRBV10-1; D perhaps matches TRBD2 (6 bases). There are 16 residues in the CDR3. Trimming stripped 4 bases from V and 3 bases from J, with 18 bases between. Germline values: CDR1 WNHNN, CDR2 SYGVQD (reference sequence). CDR3 bases: TGCGCCAGCAGTGCAGGTAGCGGACCTTTTAAAGAGACCCAGTACTTC. It translates to CASSAGSGPFKETQYF.

The chain joins TRBV30 to TRBJ2-1; D gene ambiguous. The CDR3 contains 12 residues. Trimming removed 5 bases at V and 3 bases at J, with 8 bases between. The germline CDR1 and CDR2 sequences are GTSNPN and SVGIG (reference sequence). The CDR3 sequence is CAWDSRYNEQFF. The CDR3 DNA is TGTGCCTGGGACTCTCGCTACAATGAGCAGTTCTTC.

The V gene is TRBV19, the J gene TRBJ2-7; the match to TRBD2 covers 8 bases. Per the germline V gene, CDR1 is LNHDA and CDR2 is SQIVND (reference sequence). CDR3 length: 13 residues. J was trimmed by 3 bases and V by 7 bases; bases with no gene match: 5. The CDR3 bases are TGTGCCAGTAACGCCGGGACTAGCTACGAGCAGTACTTC. Its translation is CASNAGTSYEQYF.

The chain carries TRBV30 and TRBJ2-3; D is uncertain. CDR1 and CDR2 from the germline V gene are GTSNPN and SVGIG (reference sequence). The CDR3 runs to 12 residues. V shed 0 bases and J shed 3 bases, with 4 bases lying between them. The CDR3 nucleotides read TGTGCCTGGAGTGTACAGACAGATACGCAGTATTTT. The encoded protein is CAWSVQTDTQYF.

This clone was seen repeatedly, ten times or more. The sample holds other DNA sequences that translate to the same CDR3. V gene TRBV6-5 combines with J gene TRBJ1-6; D gene ambiguous. The CDR3 runs to 12 residues. In germline, CDR1 is MNHEY, CDR2 SVGAGI. The ends were cut back, 6 bases at V and 7 bases at J, with 7 bases in the middle. This CDR3 is CASSRINSPLHF. In DNA form, the CDR3 reads TGTGCCAGCAGCCGGATAAATTCACCCCTCCACTTT.

This chain joins TRBV30 and TRBJ2-2; 14 bases are a match to TRBD2. With V trimmed by 2 bases and J by 7 bases, 6 bases remained unmatched. Germline V gene data show CDR1 as GTSNPN and CDR2 as SVGIG (reference sequence). The CDR3 runs 16 residues. The CDR3 reads CAWSRTSGRTGGELFF. CDR3 coding DNA: TGTGCCTGGAGTCGGACTAGCGGGAGGACTGGCGGGGAGCTGTTTTTT.

The V and J genes are TRBV14 and TRBJ2-2; D not resolved. The CDR3 has 12 amino acids. Germline assignment: CDR1 SGHDN and CDR2 FVKESK. The V gene lost 4 bases and the J gene lost 5 bases, with 5 bases spanning the gap. The CDR3 loop is CASSRETGELFF. The CDR3, as DNA: TGTGCCAGCAGCCGAGAGACCGGGGAGCTGTTTTTT.

This clone was seen once. The V gene is TRBV20-1, the J gene TRBJ2-5; 8 positions agree with TRBD1. V lost 5 bases to trimming and J lost 5 bases; unmatched junction nucleotides: 1. CDR3 length: 11 residues. Germline CDR1 reads DFQATT; CDR2 reads SNEGSKA (reference sequence). The CDR3 nucleotides are TGCAGTGCTGGGGACAGGGAGACCCAGTACTTC. It is translated as CSAGDRETQYF.

The genes are TRBV19 and TRBJ1-1, with a possible D match to TRBD1 (5 bases). In germline, CDR1 is LNHDA, CDR2 SQIVND (reference sequence). V lost 3 bases and J 4 bases, leaving 12 bases between the germline ends. The CDR3 has 14 residues. CDR3 sequence reads: CASSIGGIGTEAFF. In nucleotides, the CDR3 is TGTGCCAGTAGTATCGGGGGTATCGGCACTGAAGCTTTCTTT. Together with reference TRBV19 and TRBJ1-1, the CDR3 gives the full variable domain: DGGITQSPKYLFRKEGQNVTLSCEQNLNHDAMYWYRQDPGQGLRLIYYSQIVNDFQKGDIAEGYSVSREKKESFPLTVTSAQKNPTAFYLCASSIGGIGTEAFFGQGTRLTVV.

The gene calls are TRBV18 and TRBJ2-1; D gene ambiguous. The germline gives CDR1 KGHSH, CDR2 LQKENI. This CDR3 spans 13 amino acids. Trimming took off 0 bases at V and 7 bases at J, with 7 bases between the two ends. The CDR3 loop is CASSPPSENEQFF. CDR3 nucleotides: TGTGCCAGCTCACCACCGAGCGAAAATGAGCAGTTCTTC.

The rearrangement links TRBV3-1 (or the pseudogene TRBV3-2) to TRBJ1-2; D is perhaps TRBD1 (6 bases). The CDR3 covers 14 residues. V gave up 1 base and J gave up 8 bases, with 14 bases separating them. Germline CDR1 is LGHDT and CDR2 is YNNKEL (reference sequence). CDR3 nucleotide sequence: TGTGCCAGCAGCCAAGCAATGACAGGTGCCGGCTACACCTTC. Its protein product is CASSQAMTGAGYTF.

As regards this clone: A read error may produce the germline difference seen at one junction end. The genes are TRBV2 and TRBJ1-2; D is possibly TRBD1 (6 bases). This CDR3 comprises 15 residues. Germline V gives CDR1 SNHLY, CDR2 FYNNEI. CDR3: CVSSEAGGAGYGYTF. The CDR3 coding sequence is TGTGTCAGCAGTGAAGCTGGGGGGGCTGGCTATGGCTACACCTTC.

The chain couples TRBV7-9 to TRBJ2-2; D not resolved. CDR1 is SEHNR and CDR2 is FQNEAQ in the germline V gene (reference sequence). This CDR3 is built from 14 residues. V lost 5 bases, J lost 6 bases, and 13 bases lay in between. CDR3 DNA: TGTGCCAGCAGCGAACGTTTCGGGTCCGGGGAGCTGTTTTTT. This sequence encodes CASSERFGSGELFF.

The chain carries TRBV4-1 and TRBJ2-1; a possible D gene is TRBD2 (5 bases). V was clipped by 6 bases and J by 7 bases, with 16 bases between them. This CDR3 is 14 amino acids long. CDR1 MGHRA and CDR2 YSYEKL come from the germline V gene. The CDR3 spells CASRLAGGTNEQFF. CDR3 sequence (DNA): TGCGCCAGCAGGCTAGCCGGAGGAACTAATGAGCAGTTCTTC.

CDR3 region: CASSSGRVGFADTQYF. In DNA, the CDR3 is TGTGCCAGCAGCTCGGGACGGGTGGGGTTTGCAGATACGCAGTATTTT. This chain connects TRBV5-4 to TRBJ2-3, with D perhaps given as TRBD1 or TRBD2 (5 bases each). CDR3 length equals 16 residues. The V end lost 3 bases, the J end lost 4 bases, and 18 bases lay between the germline ends. Germline assignment: CDR1 SGHNT and CDR2 YYREEE (reference sequence).

The gene calls are TRBV25-1 and TRBJ2-7, with D tentatively TRBD1 (6 bases). V was trimmed by 2 bases and J by 5 bases, leaving 10 bases between them. This CDR3 is built from 13 residues. CDR1 is MGHDK, CDR2 SYGVNS, per germline. The chain's CDR3 is CASSENRAHEQYF. In nucleotides, the CDR3 is TGTGCCAGCAGTGAAAACAGGGCCCACGAGCAGTACTTC.

Only one count was recorded for this clone. This rearrangement joins TRBV6-5 to TRBJ1-2, with D possibly matching TRBD1 (6 bases). CDR3 size: 13 residues. In germline, CDR1 is MNHEY, CDR2 SVGAGI. Trimming stripped 6 bases from V and 4 bases from J, with 12 bases between. CDR3 nucleotides: TGTGCCAGCAGAGAGGCAGGGGTCTATGGCTACACCTTC. Translation gives CASREAGVYGYTF.